The 22 T cell receptor beta chains reported below all come from one sample, sequenced in a study of neoadjuvant anti-PD-1 for oral cavity cancer. Sample time point: after neoadjuvant nivolumab, at surgical resection. Some clones are missing from TCRdb's copy, which holds only in-frame ones; the method was immunoSEQ multiplex PCR. Of about 32,000 clones in the sample, around four fifths were seen once. Sample: PBMCs, taken after nivolumab (anti-PD-1) treatment. These TCRs come from a person aged 40-85 years with oral cavity squamous cell carcinoma.

The chain is built from TRBV10-1 and TRBJ2-7, with D possibly called TRBD1 or TRBD2 (5 bases each). V lost 3 bases to trimming and J lost 2 bases, with 17 bases between them. This CDR3 is 16 amino acids long. Germline V gene lookup returns CDR1 WNHNN and CDR2 SYGVQD (reference sequence). The CDR3 spells CASSDYAGTATYEQYF. Written as DNA, the CDR3 is TGCGCCAGCAGTGATTACGCCGGGACCGCCACCTACGAGCAGTACTTC.

The rearrangement uses TRBV19 and TRBJ1-2, with TRBD1 matching 10 bases. The CDR3 runs to 14 residues. Germline V gene data show CDR1 as LNHDA and CDR2 as SQIVND (reference sequence). After removal of 7 bases from V and 2 bases from J, the junction contained 4 bases not matched to a gene. CDR3 nucleotides: TGTGCCAGTACCCCGGGACAGGGGAACTATGGCTACACCTTC. Translation: CASTPGQGNYGYTF.

V is TRBV9 and J is TRBJ2-2; the D gene is possibly TRBD1 (5 bases). The V and J ends lost 4 bases and 7 bases respectively, with 20 bases between them. The CDR3 extends over 16 amino acids. CDR1 and CDR2 (germline): SGDLS, YYNGEE. In nucleotides, the CDR3 is TGTGCCAGCAGCCCCAGGGTGGACGGAGCTTACGGGGAGCTGTTTTTT. Residues: CASSPRVDGAYGELFF.

The V gene is TRBV7-9, the J gene TRBJ2-7; 7 positions agree with TRBD2. The CDR3 contains 15 residues. The junction had 5 bases not matched to a gene; V was cut back by 0 bases and J by 3 bases. Looked up from germline, CDR1 is SEHNR and CDR2 is FQNEAQ (reference sequence). CDR3 sequence reads: CASSLAGGLIYEQYF. The CDR3 nucleotides are TGTGCCAGCAGCTTAGCGGGGGGGTTGATCTACGAGCAGTACTTC.

This chain links TRBV30 with TRBJ1-2; D unresolved. The germline V and J ends were trimmed by 0 bases and 5 bases, with 10 bases remaining between them. CDR1 is GTSNPN and CDR2 is SVGIG in the germline V gene (reference sequence). The length of the CDR3 is 13 residues. The CDR3 protein is CAWSVMFEYGYTF. CDR3 coding DNA: TGTGCCTGGAGTGTAATGTTCGAGTATGGCTACACCTTC.

The J gene is TRBJ1-6, the V gene TRBV4-1; D unresolved. Trimming left V 4 bases short and J 8 bases short, with 12 bases between. There are 14 residues in the CDR3. In germline, CDR1 is MGHRA, CDR2 YSYEKL. This CDR3 reads CASSLGGADSPLHF. In nucleotides, the CDR3 is TGCGCCAGCAGCCTAGGAGGCGCAGATTCACCCCTCCACTTT.

The gene calls are TRBV18 and TRBJ2-7; D is undetermined. CDR1 is KGHSH and CDR2 is LQKENI in the germline V gene. Trimming stripped 3 bases from V and 0 bases from J, with 9 bases between. This CDR3 has 14 amino acids. This CDR3 is CASSPRSDSYEQYF. The CDR3 DNA sequence: TGTGCCAGCTCACCTCGGTCGGACTCCTACGAGCAGTACTTC.

The chain links TRBV5-5 to TRBJ1-5, with no clear D. CDR3 length: 12 residues. Germline CDR1 is SGHKS and CDR2 is YYEKEE (reference sequence). Trimming pared 0 bases from V and 7 bases from J, leaving 5 bases between. CDR3 residues: CASSLDGQPQHF. The CDR3 DNA sequence: TGTGCCAGCAGCTTGGACGGACAGCCCCAGCATTTT.

This clone has just a few counts. The chain combines TRBV28 with TRBJ1-2, with D hard to call. The V gene's germline CDR1 is MDHEN and CDR2 SYDVKM. The length of the CDR3 is 12 residues. With 1 base removed from V and 8 bases from J, the gap between germline ends came to 8 bases. The CDR3 DNA is TGTGCCAGCAGTTTATTTCCTGGGGGCTACACCTTC. Protein sequence: CASSLFPGGYTF.

This clone appeared a few times. The chain joins TRBV5-4 to TRBJ1-3, with a weak D call TRBD1 (5 bases). Germline loops: CDR1 SGHNT, CDR2 YYREEE (reference sequence). Trimming left V 5 bases short and J 0 bases short, with 12 bases between. The CDR3 runs to 15 residues. CDR3 sequence (DNA): TGTGCCAGCAGGCCCGGGACGGCCTCTGGAAACACCATATATTTT. Translating gives CASRPGTASGNTIYF.

The chain combines TRBV4-1 with TRBJ1-6; perhaps TRBD1 as D (6 bases). The CDR3 is 14 amino acids. Germline CDR1 is MGHRA and CDR2 is YSYEKL. V was shortened by 6 bases and J by 4 bases, with 10 bases between the two germline ends. The CDR3 nucleotides are TGCGCCAGCAGGAGACAGGCGTATAATTCACCCCTCCACTTT. Its translation: CASRRQAYNSPLHF.

V is TRBV27 and J is TRBJ2-3; D is perhaps TRBD2 (7 bases). The CDR3 contains 15 residues. CDR1 MNHEY and CDR2 SMNVEV come from the germline V gene (reference sequence). V gave up 2 bases and J gave up 9 bases, with 18 bases separating them. CDR3 sequence (DNA): TGTGCCAGCAGTTTAGGCGGGGGCCGCTTTGGGACGCAGTATTTT. Its translation: CASSLGGGRFGTQYF.

The chain has TRBV2 and TRBJ2-2; TRBD1 might be the D (6 bases). The CDR3 totals 13 residues. V gave up 6 bases and J gave up 3 bases, with 8 bases separating them. The germline gives CDR1 SNHLY, CDR2 FYNNEI. The CDR3: CASRDSYTGELFF. The DNA for the CDR3 is TGTGCCAGCAGGGACAGCTACACCGGGGAGCTGTTTTTT. Full variable domain (outside the CDR3, taken from reference TRBV2 and TRBJ2-2): EPEVTQTPSHQVTQMGQEVILRCVPISNHLYFYWYRQILGQKVEFLVSFYNNEISEKSEIFDDQFSVERPDGSNFTLKIRSTKLEDSAMYFCASRDSYTGELFFGEGSRLTVL.

V gene TRBV7-2 combines with J gene TRBJ1-6, with D possibly TRBD1 on 5 matching bases. CDR3 length: 14 residues. V was trimmed by 5 bases and J by 7 bases, leaving 12 bases between them. Looked up from germline, CDR1 is SGHTA and CDR2 is FQGNSA. The CDR3 DNA follows: TGTGCCAGCAGCCTCCGGGACGGGAATTCACCCCTCCACTTT. Residues: CASSLRDGNSPLHF.

The CDR3 DNA reads TGTGCCAGCAGCCGGGACGGGACACCCCTCCACTTT. Its protein product is CASSRDGTPLHF. The chain couples TRBV11-2 to TRBJ1-6; a possible D gene is TRBD1 (5 bases). This CDR3 is built from 12 residues. CDR1 and CDR2 (germline): SGHAT, FQNNGV. The ends were cut back, 5 bases at V and 11 bases at J, with 10 bases in the middle.

The chain couples TRBV11-3 to TRBJ2-1, with TRBD1 as a possible D gene (7 bases). Deletions cut 0 bases from V and 5 bases from J, with 14 bases between. The CDR3 is 16 amino acids. CDR1 and CDR2 from the germline V gene are SGHNT and YENEEA. In DNA form, the CDR3 reads TGTGCCAGCAGCTTAGATGGAGGGACAGAGAACAATGAGCAGTTCTTC. This sequence encodes CASSLDGGTENNEQFF.

The table lists this clone with a few counts. The J gene is TRBJ1-1, the V gene TRBV19; unclear D gene. Germline CDR1 LNHDA, CDR2 SQIVND (reference sequence). V was trimmed by 7 bases and J by 6 bases, leaving 15 bases between them. This CDR3 is built from 13 residues. CDR3 nucleotide sequence: TGTGCCAGTACCAACCTAGGGAGGTCTGAAGCTTTCTTT. Translated: CASTNLGRSEAFF.

The chain couples TRBV5-6 to TRBJ2-7; D possibly corresponds to TRBD1 (6 bases). The ends were cut back, 4 bases at V and 1 base at J, with 15 bases in the middle. The length of the CDR3 is 15 residues. The germline V gene encodes CDR1 SGHDT and CDR2 YYEEEE. The CDR3 spells CASSAVKQGSYEQYF. The CDR3 DNA reads TGTGCCAGCAGCGCCGTTAAACAGGGATCCTACGAGCAGTACTTC.

This clone was counted only a few times. CDR3 nucleotides: TGTGCCAGCAGCGCATGGGGCCCCAGTGGCTACACCTTC. Residues: CASSAWGPSGYTF. The rearrangement joins TRBV9 to TRBJ1-2; maybe TRBD1 (5 bases). There are 13 residues in the CDR3. V lost 3 bases to trimming and J lost 7 bases, with 13 bases between them. Germline CDR1 reads SGDLS; CDR2 reads YYNGEE.

The chain links TRBV19 to TRBJ1-2, with 9 bases aligning to TRBD1. The V gene's germline CDR1 is LNHDA and CDR2 SQIVND (reference sequence). The CDR3 runs to 16 residues. V trimming: 3 bases; J trimming: 0 bases; junction bases outside the gene matches: 5. The CDR3 region has the DNA TGTGCCAGTAGTATCCGGACAGGGGCTACTAACTATGGCTACACCTTC. Its protein is CASSIRTGATNYGYTF.

The chain employs TRBV10-3 and TRBJ1-4; D perhaps matches TRBD1 (6 bases). Germline CDR1 and CDR2: ENHRY and SYGVKD. This CDR3 has 13 amino acids. Trimming took 8 bases from V and 2 from J, leaving 9 bases between them. In DNA, the CDR3 is TGTGCCATCTCGGGGGGCACTAATGAAAAACTGTTTTTT. Amino acids: CAISGGTNEKLFF.

The chain carries TRBV4-2 and TRBJ1-1; a weak D match, TRBD1 (6 bases). CDR1 LGHNA and CDR2 YNFKEQ come from the germline V gene. Deletions cut 3 bases from V and 11 bases from J, with 19 bases between. The CDR3 extends over 14 amino acids. The DNA for the CDR3 is TGTGCCAGCAGCCATGAGGGGGATCGGTTAGGTGCTTTCTTT. It yields the protein CASSHEGDRLGAFF.